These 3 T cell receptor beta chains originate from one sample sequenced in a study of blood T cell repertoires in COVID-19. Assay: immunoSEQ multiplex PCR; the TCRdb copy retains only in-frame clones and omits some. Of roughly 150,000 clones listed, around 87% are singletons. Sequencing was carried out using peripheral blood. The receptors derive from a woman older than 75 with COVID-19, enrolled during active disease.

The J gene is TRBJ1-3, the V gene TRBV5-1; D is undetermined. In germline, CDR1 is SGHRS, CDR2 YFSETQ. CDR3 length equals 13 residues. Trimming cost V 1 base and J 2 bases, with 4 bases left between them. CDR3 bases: TGCGCCAGCAGCTTGTCTCCTGGAAACACCATATATTTT. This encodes CASSLSPGNTIYF. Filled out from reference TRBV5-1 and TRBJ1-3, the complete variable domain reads KAGVTQTPRYLIKTRGQQVTLSCSPISGHRSVSWYQQTPGQGLQFLFEYFSETQRNKGNFPGRFSGRQFSNSRSEMNVSTLELGDSALYLCASSLSPGNTIYFGEGSWLTVV.

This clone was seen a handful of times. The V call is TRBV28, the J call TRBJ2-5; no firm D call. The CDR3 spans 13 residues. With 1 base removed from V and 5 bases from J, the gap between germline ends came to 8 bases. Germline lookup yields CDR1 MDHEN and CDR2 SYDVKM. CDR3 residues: CASSLYSSETQYF. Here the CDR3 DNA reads TGTGCCAGCAGTTTATATAGTTCGGAGACCCAGTACTTC.

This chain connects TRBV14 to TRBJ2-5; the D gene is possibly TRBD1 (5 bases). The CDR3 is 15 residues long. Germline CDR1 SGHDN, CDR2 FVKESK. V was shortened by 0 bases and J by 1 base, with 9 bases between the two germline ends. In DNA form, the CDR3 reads TGTGCCAGCAGCCAAGATCTAGGGGCCCAAGAGACCCAGTACTTC. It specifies CASSQDLGAQETQYF.